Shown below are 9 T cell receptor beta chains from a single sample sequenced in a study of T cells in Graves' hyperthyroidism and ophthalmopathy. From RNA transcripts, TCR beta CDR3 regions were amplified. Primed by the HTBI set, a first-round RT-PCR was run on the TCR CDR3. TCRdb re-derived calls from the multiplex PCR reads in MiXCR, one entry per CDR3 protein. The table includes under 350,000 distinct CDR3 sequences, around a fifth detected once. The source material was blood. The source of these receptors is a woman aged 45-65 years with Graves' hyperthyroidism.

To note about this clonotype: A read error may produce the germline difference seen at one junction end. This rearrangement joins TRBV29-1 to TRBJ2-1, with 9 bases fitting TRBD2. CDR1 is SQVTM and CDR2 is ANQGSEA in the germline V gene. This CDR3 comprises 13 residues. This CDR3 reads CSVVRGGWNEQSF. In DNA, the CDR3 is TGCAGCGTTGTGCGGGGGGGGTGGAATGAGCAGTCCTTC.

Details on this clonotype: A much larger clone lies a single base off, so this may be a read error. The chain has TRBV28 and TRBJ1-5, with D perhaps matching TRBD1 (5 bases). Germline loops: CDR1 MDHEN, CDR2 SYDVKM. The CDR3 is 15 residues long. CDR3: CVSTGENYSNQPQHF. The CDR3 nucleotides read TGTGTCAGCACAGGCGAGAACTATAGCAATCAGCCCCAGCATTTT.

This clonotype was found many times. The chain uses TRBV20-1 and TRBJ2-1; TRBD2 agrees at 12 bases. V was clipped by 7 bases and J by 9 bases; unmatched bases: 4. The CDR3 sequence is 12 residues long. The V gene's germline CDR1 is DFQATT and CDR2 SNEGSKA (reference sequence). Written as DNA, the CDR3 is TGCAGTGGACTAGCGGGAGTGGGTGAGCAGTTCTTC. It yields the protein CSGLAGVGEQFF.

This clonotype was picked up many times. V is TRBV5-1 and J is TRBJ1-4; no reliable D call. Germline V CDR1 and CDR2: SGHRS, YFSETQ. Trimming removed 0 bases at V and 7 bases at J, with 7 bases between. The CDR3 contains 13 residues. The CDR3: CASSLGGVEKLFF. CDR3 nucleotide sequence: TGCGCCAGCAGCTTGGGCGGGGTTGAAAAACTGTTTTTT.

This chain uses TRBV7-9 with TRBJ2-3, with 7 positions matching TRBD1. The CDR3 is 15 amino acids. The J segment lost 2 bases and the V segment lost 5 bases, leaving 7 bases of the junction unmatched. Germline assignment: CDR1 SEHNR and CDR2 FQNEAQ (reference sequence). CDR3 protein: CASSPKDRITDTQYF. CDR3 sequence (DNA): TGTGCCAGCAGCCCAAAGGACAGGATCACAGATACGCAGTATTTT.

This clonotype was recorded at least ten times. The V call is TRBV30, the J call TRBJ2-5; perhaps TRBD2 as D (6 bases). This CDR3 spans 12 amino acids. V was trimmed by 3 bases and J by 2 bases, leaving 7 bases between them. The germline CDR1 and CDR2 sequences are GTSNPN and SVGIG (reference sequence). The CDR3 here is CAWSGGQETQYF. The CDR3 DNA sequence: TGTGCCTGGAGCGGGGGACAAGAGACCCAGTACTTC.

The DNA for the CDR3 is TGTGCCACCAGGGCAGGGGAGACCCAGTACTTC. This gives the protein CATRAGETQYF. The J gene is TRBJ2-5, the V gene TRBV19; D is perhaps TRBD1 (5 bases). CDR3 length equals 11 residues. Germline loops: CDR1 LNHDA, CDR2 SQIVND (reference sequence). Deletions cut 10 bases from V and 5 bases from J, with 11 bases between.

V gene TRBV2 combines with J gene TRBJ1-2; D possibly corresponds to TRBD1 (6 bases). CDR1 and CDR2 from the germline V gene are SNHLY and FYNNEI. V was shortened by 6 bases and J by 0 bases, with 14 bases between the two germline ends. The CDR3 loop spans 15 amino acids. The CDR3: CASSQRGVANYGYTF. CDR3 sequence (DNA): TGTGCCAGCAGCCAAAGGGGGGTAGCTAACTATGGCTACACCTTC.

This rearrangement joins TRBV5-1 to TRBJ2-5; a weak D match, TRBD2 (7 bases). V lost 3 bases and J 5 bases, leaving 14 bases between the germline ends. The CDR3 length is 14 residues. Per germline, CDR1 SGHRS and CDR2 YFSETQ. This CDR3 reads CASSSGGGSETQYF. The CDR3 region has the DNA TGCGCCAGCAGCTCGGGCGGGGGCTCGGAGACCCAGTACTTC. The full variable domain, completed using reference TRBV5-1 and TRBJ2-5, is KAGVTQTPRYLIKTRGQQVTLSCSPISGHRSVSWYQQTPGQGLQFLFEYFSETQRNKGNFPGRFSGRQFSNSRSEMNVSTLELGDSALYLCASSSGGGSETQYFGPGTRLLVL.